A single sample is the source of the 8 T cell receptor beta chains below, sequenced in a study of T cell changes during pregnancy in multiple sclerosis. Assay: immunoSEQ multiplex PCR; the TCRdb copy retains only in-frame clones and omits some. Of 70,000 to 90,000 clones in the sample, around 93% are singletons; the top ten hold approximately 0.79%. This material consisted of peripheral blood, taken in the second trimester of pregnancy. The receptor source for this set is a female donor in good health, enrolled as a control in a pregnancy study.

The V gene is TRBV5-6, the J gene TRBJ2-5, with TRBD1 identical over 9 bases. The assigned J gene may be wrong: the sequence end matches TRBJ2-7 better. There are 14 residues in the CDR3. Looked up from germline, CDR1 is SGHDT and CDR2 is YYEEEE. This CDR3 reads CASSTGQGFNEQYF. CDR3 coding DNA: TGTGCCAGCAGCACGGGACAGGGCTTCAACGAGCAGTACTTC.

This chain joins TRBV14 and TRBJ1-2; TRBD1 agrees at 8 bases. The V and J ends lost 4 bases and 6 bases, in that order; junction bases with no gene match: 4. Germline assignment: CDR1 SGHDN and CDR2 FVKESK. There are 13 residues in the CDR3. Here the CDR3 reads CASSRTGRDGYTF. The CDR3 region has the DNA TGTGCCAGCAGCCGGACAGGGAGGGATGGCTACACCTTC. Full variable domain (outside the CDR3, taken from reference TRBV14 and TRBJ1-2): EAGVTQFPSHSVIEKGQTVTLRCDPISGHDNLYWYRRVMGKEIKFLLHFVKESKQDESGMPNNRFLAERTGGTYSTLKVQPAELEDSGVYFCASSRTGRDGYTFGSGTRLTVV.

This chain joins TRBV7-8 and TRBJ1-2, with 7 bases matching TRBD1. Germline V lookup: CDR1 SGHVS, CDR2 FQNEAQ. The V segment lost 5 bases and the J segment 5 bases; nucleotides outside the gene matches: 14. The CDR3 runs 16 residues. DNA of the CDR3: TGTGCCAGCAGCCTCCCGGGACAGAGGGAGTATTATGGCTACACCTTC. Translation gives CASSLPGQREYYGYTF.

V and J are TRBV7-8 and TRBJ2-7; no clear D gene. There are 12 residues in the CDR3. Trimming removed 5 bases at V and 3 bases at J, with 8 bases between. Germline V gene sequence: CDR1 SGHVS, CDR2 FQNEAQ. The CDR3 coding sequence is TGTGCCAGCAGCCTGAATAGCTACGAGCAGTACTTC. It translates to CASSLNSYEQYF.

The rearrangement links TRBV7-9 to TRBJ2-1; D possibly corresponds to TRBD1 (5 bases). This CDR3 is 13 amino acids long. Germline V gene lookup returns CDR1 SEHNR and CDR2 FQNEAQ (reference sequence). V was clipped by 0 bases and J by 10 bases, with 10 bases between them. The CDR3 DNA sequence: TGTGCCAGCAGCTTAGCCCCCCCAGGGGAGCAGTTCTTC. It encodes CASSLAPPGEQFF.

The V and J genes are TRBV27 and TRBJ1-1; TRBD1 matches at 7 bases. V trimming: 3 bases; J trimming: 5 bases; junction bases outside the gene matches: 3. The CDR3 length is 13 residues. Germline lookup yields CDR1 MNHEY and CDR2 SMNVEV (reference sequence). CDR3 sequence: CASSLSGGTEAFF. CDR3 DNA: TGTGCCAGCAGTTTGTCAGGGGGGACTGAAGCTTTCTTT.

The chain combines TRBV6-4 with TRBJ2-6; D remains unclear. Germline V CDR1 and CDR2: MRHNA, SNTAGT. V gave up 0 bases and J gave up 1 base, with 13 bases separating them. This CDR3 spans 18 amino acids. This CDR3 reads CASSDSFKTESGANVLTF. DNA for the CDR3: TGTGCCAGCAGTGACTCCTTCAAGACTGAGTCTGGGGCCAACGTCCTGACTTTC.

The chain combines TRBV30 with TRBJ1-3; D not resolved. With 0 bases removed from V and 4 bases from J, the gap between germline ends came to 10 bases. Germline CDR1 reads GTSNPN; CDR2 reads SVGIG (reference sequence). This CDR3 has 14 amino acids. CDR3 sequence (DNA): TGTGCCTGGAGTGTCGTGGTTGGCGGAAACACCATATATTTT. This gives the protein CAWSVVVGGNTIYF.